This T cell receptor (beta chain) emerged from a study of blood T cell repertoires in COVID-19. Study at large: Specimens from acute and convalescent COVID-19 originated in the United States, Italy and Spain. Nucleic acid was either cDNA or gDNA, and it came from T cells, B-cell-depleted T cells, or PBMCs.

Methods used by the authors: Amplification of reference gene primers provided the estimated nucleated cell counts. Profiled with immunoSEQ multiplex PCR; TCRdb holds only in-frame clones, not every one. V and J calls and clone size are as listed in that table; D and trimming were resolved from the DNA. The data hold over 50,000 clones, with about 85% observed a single time. This CDR3 comprises 13 residues. V was clipped by 3 bases and J by 4 bases, with 9 bases between them. The V and J genes are TRBV12-3 or TRBV12-4 and TRBJ1-2; D perhaps matches TRBD1 (6 bases). Sequencing used peripheral blood. This sequence was found in a man aged 65 to 85 with acute or convalescent COVID-19. The CDR3 DNA is TGTGCCAGCAGTTTTCAGGGGAGCTATGGCTACACCTTC. Protein sequence: CASSFQGSYGYTF.